These 23 T cell receptor beta chains came from one sample sequenced in a study of regulatory T cells in long-lasting Graves disease (dated by TCRdb to the early 2020s). Library method: multiplex PCR. Data came from an Illumina HiSeq 4000. To build TCR beta libraries, CDR3 regions were amplified by Arm-PCR using iRepertoire HTBI primers. TCRdb took the public reads, trimmed them with fastp at Q25, ran MiXCR for clone calling and kept in-frame beta chains. Entries are consolidated by CDR3 protein sequence, retaining the most common genes and DNA. In this sample the table shows approximately 540,000 distinct CDR3 sequences, 12% of which occur a single time. Approximately 9% of the sample comes from the top ten. The time point label for this specimen denotes: newly diagnosed GD, antithyroid drugs for less than 3 months. RNA was extracted from PBMCs in TRIzol for both TCR sequencing and RNA sequencing.

These same records also appear under a second study, on T cells in Graves' hyperthyroidism and ophthalmopathy.

The sequencing here drew on peripheral blood mononuclear cells (PBMCs), taken at new diagnosis, from a patient treated with antithyroid drugs. The receptor source for this set is a woman aged 30 to 39 with Graves disease. Donor details come from another sample of the same person, matched by shared clones.

The sample holds a few counts of this clonotype. The rearrangement uses TRBV10-3 and TRBJ2-1; 14 bases fit TRBD2. The CDR3 totals 15 residues. Germline V lookup: CDR1 ENHRY, CDR2 SYGVKD. V lost 10 bases, J lost 4 bases, and 6 bases stayed unmatched. CDR3 DNA: TGTGCCAGCACAAGGACTAGCGGGGGGTACAATGAGCAGTTCTTC. This codes for CASTRTSGGYNEQFF.

The genes are TRBV6-5 and TRBJ2-3, with 10 nucleotides matching TRBD2. The length of the CDR3 is 17 residues. The V gene end was trimmed by 0 bases and the J gene end by 1 base; junction bases not matched to a gene: 4. Germline CDR1 and CDR2: MNHEY and SVGAGI. The CDR3 nucleotides are TGTGCCAGCAGTTACTCTTTAGGACTAGCGGGCACAGATACGCAGTATTTT. Translated: CASSYSLGLAGTDTQYF.

This clonotype was seen a handful of times. V is TRBV29-1 and J is TRBJ2-1; no clear D gene. Germline CDR1 and CDR2: SQVTM and ANQGSEA. Between the trimmed V and J ends, which lost 7 bases and 5 bases, there was a span of 6 bases. This CDR3 has 10 amino acids. Written as DNA, the CDR3 is TGCAGCGCCGGAAACAATGAGCAGTTCTTC. It encodes CSAGNNEQFF.

This clonotype was detected only a few times. This rearrangement joins TRBV19 to TRBJ2-7; D is undetermined. The CDR3 length is 15 residues. Trimming removed 3 bases at V and 5 bases at J, with 17 bases between. The germline gives CDR1 LNHDA, CDR2 SQIVND (reference sequence). The chain's CDR3 is CASSMGLGVRHEQYF. DNA for the CDR3: TGTGCCAGTAGTATGGGCCTCGGTGTGAGGCACGAGCAGTACTTC.

This clonotype was seen repeatedly, ten times or more. The genes are TRBV28 and TRBJ1-3; 7 bases are a match to TRBD1. Per germline, CDR1 MDHEN and CDR2 SYDVKM. The ends lost 8 bases at V and 0 bases at J; junction bases unmatched: 13. This CDR3 spans 17 amino acids. CDR3 nucleotides: TGTGCCAGCGTTCAGCCGGGACAGTTGTTCTCTGGAAACACCATATATTTT. Its translation is CASVQPGQLFSGNTIYF.

This clonotype turned up a few times. This CDR3 is CASSLTPDDRGRAQYF. The CDR3 DNA follows: TGTGCCAGCAGCTTAACCCCAGATGACAGGGGGAGGGCGCAGTACTTC. The gene calls are TRBV7-2 and TRBJ2-7; 9 bases fit TRBD1. The CDR3 is 16 amino acids. CDR1 and CDR2 from the germline V gene are SGHTA and FQGNSA. Unmatched junction bases numbered 14, after V lost 2 bases and J lost 9 bases.

This clonotype has a count of ten or more. The rearrangement uses TRBV12-3 or TRBV12-4 and TRBJ2-2; the D is unclear. The CDR3 has 15 amino acids. Trimming pared 3 bases from V and 6 bases from J, leaving 14 bases between. In nucleotides, the CDR3 is TGTGCCAGCAGTTTGTGGGTGTCTAGTCCCGGGGAGCTGTTTTTT. This gives the protein CASSLWVSSPGELFF.

This clonotype has only a few counts. The rearrangement links TRBV9 to TRBJ2-7; perhaps TRBD2 as D (5 bases). CDR3 length: 15 residues. Germline CDR1 is SGDLS and CDR2 is YYNGEE. Trimming pared 0 bases from V and 2 bases from J, leaving 12 bases between. CDR3 region: CASSVGTGITYEQYF. In DNA form, the CDR3 reads TGTGCCAGCAGCGTAGGCACGGGGATAACCTACGAGCAGTACTTC.

At least ten counts were recorded for this clonotype. The chain couples TRBV13 to TRBJ2-1, with TRBD2 identical over 12 bases. The junction had 9 bases not matched to a gene; V was cut back by 1 base and J by 5 bases. Per the germline V gene, CDR1 is PRHDT and CDR2 is FYEKMQ (reference sequence). This CDR3 region has 18 residues. CDR3 sequence: CASSLVRLAGGQDNEQFF. In DNA form, the CDR3 reads TGTGCCAGCAGCTTAGTTCGGCTAGCGGGAGGGCAGGACAATGAGCAGTTCTTC.

This clonotype has just a few counts. The chain combines TRBV27 with TRBJ2-1; TRBD1 is a possible D gene (6 bases). The V and J ends lost 3 bases and 9 bases respectively, with 15 bases between them. In germline, CDR1 is MNHEY, CDR2 SMNVEV (reference sequence). The CDR3 is 14 amino acids. DNA for the CDR3: TGTGCCAGCAGTTTCGGTCCAGGGGCAGGTGAGCAGTTCTTC. Protein: CASSFGPGAGEQFF.

Ten or more counts support this clonotype. This sequence may be a read error, since a much larger clone differs from it by one base. This chain joins TRBV6-2 or TRBV6-3 and TRBJ2-6; D is unclear. V lost 4 bases and J 0 bases, leaving 4 bases between the germline ends. In germline, CDR1 is MNHEY, CDR2 SVGEGT. The length of the CDR3 is 14 residues. The CDR3 bases are TGTGCCAGCAGTTGGGACTCTGGGGCCAACGTCCTGACTTTC. This translates into CASSWDSGANVLTF.

In this sample, this clonotype turned up many times. V and J are TRBV6-2 or TRBV6-3 and TRBJ1-4; D remains unclear. The CDR3 runs to 13 residues. Germline V gene lookup returns CDR1 MNHEY and CDR2 SVGEGT. Trimming took 7 bases from V and 6 from J, leaving 12 bases between them. The CDR3 DNA follows: TGTGCCAGCACCCCGACTGCGGATGAAAAACTGTTTTTT. Its protein is CASTPTADEKLFF.

This clonotype was counted at least ten times. The gene calls are TRBV7-2 and TRBJ1-2, with no clear D. Germline lookup yields CDR1 SGHTA and CDR2 FQGNSA. CDR3 length: 16 residues. Trimming pared 2 bases from V and 8 bases from J, leaving 21 bases between. The CDR3, as DNA: TGTGCCAGCAGCTTATCCCAAGCGTCCCCCACCCAAGGCTACACCTTC. Amino acid sequence: CASSLSQASPTQGYTF.

Ten or more counts support this clonotype. The rearrangement links TRBV12-3 or TRBV12-4 to TRBJ2-7; 7 bases match TRBD1. There are 14 residues in the CDR3. Trimming at V came to 5 bases and at J to 0 bases, leaving 4 bases not matched to a gene. CDR3 loop: CASSRTGDSYEQYF. The CDR3 nucleotides read TGTGCCAGCAGTCGGACAGGTGACTCCTACGAGCAGTACTTC.

The chain employs TRBV30 and TRBJ2-3; D remains unclear. CDR1 is GTSNPN, CDR2 SVGIG, per germline (reference sequence). The CDR3 length is 16 residues. With 3 bases removed from V and 5 bases from J, the gap between germline ends came to 21 bases. This CDR3 is CAWRYRVPRWIDTQYF. In nucleotides, the CDR3 is TGTGCCTGGAGGTATCGGGTCCCTCGTTGGATAGATACGCAGTATTTT.

In this sample, this clonotype turned up many times. The chain combines TRBV19 with TRBJ1-5, with 7 bases that match TRBD1. CDR1 is LNHDA, CDR2 SQIVND, per germline (reference sequence). CDR3 length: 16 amino acids. With 6 bases clipped from V and 0 bases from J, the junction kept 8 bases outside the gene matches. Written as DNA, the CDR3 is TGTGCCAGTAGCCCGGGACAGATTCTTAGCAATCAGCCCCAGCATTTT. It yields the protein CASSPGQILSNQPQHF.

The chain couples TRBV5-8 to TRBJ1-2; D might be TRBD1 (5 bases). Germline V gene data show CDR1 as SGHTS and CDR2 as YDEGEE. CDR3 size: 13 residues. The germline V and J ends were trimmed by 1 base and 7 bases, with 11 bases remaining between them. This chain's CDR3 is CASSLRGSSGYTF. The CDR3 DNA is TGTGCCAGCAGCTTGCGGGGCTCAAGTGGCTACACCTTC.

V is TRBV11-3 and J is TRBJ2-2; D may be TRBD1 (5 bases). V lost 8 bases and J lost 4, with 17 bases in between. Germline CDR1 SGHNT, CDR2 YENEEA. CDR3 size: 15 residues. DNA for the CDR3: TGTGCCAGCTCACCAGGGCAGCCCTCCACCGGGGAGCTGTTTTTT. Translation gives CASSPGQPSTGELFF.

This clonotype was recorded at least ten times. J is TRBJ1-2 and V is TRBV19; D is unresolved. The V end was cut by 5 bases, the J end by 6 bases, with 7 bases between. Germline-derived CDR1 and CDR2 are LNHDA and SQIVND (reference sequence). The CDR3 is made up of 11 amino acids. The CDR3: CASSLADGYTF. Here the CDR3 DNA reads TGTGCCAGTAGTCTGGCCGATGGCTACACCTTC.

CDR3 sequence (DNA): TGTGCCACCCCCGGGACTAGCGGGAGAGAGACCCAGTACTTC. This sequence encodes CATPGTSGRETQYF. The rearrangement uses TRBV2 and TRBJ2-5; 14 bases agree with TRBD2. The CDR3 has 14 residues. Germline V gives CDR1 SNHLY, CDR2 FYNNEI. Trimming at V came to 10 bases and at J to 4 bases, leaving 5 bases not matched to a gene. Full variable domain (outside the CDR3, taken from reference TRBV2 and TRBJ2-5): EPEVTQTPSHQVTQMGQEVILRCVPISNHLYFYWYRQILGQKVEFLVSFYNNEISEKSEIFDDQFSVERPDGSNFTLKIRSTKLEDSAMYFCATPGTSGRETQYFGPGTRLLVL.

In DNA form, the CDR3 reads TGTGCCAGCTCCGAACAGGGCAGCTCCAATCAGCCCCAGCATTTT. It specifies CASSEQGSSNQPQHF. The gene calls are TRBV18 and TRBJ1-5; D possibly corresponds to TRBD1 (6 bases). This CDR3 has 15 residues. V was pared by 6 bases and J by 3 bases, with 15 bases between. Per the germline V gene, CDR1 is KGHSH and CDR2 is LQKENI.

This clonotype was seen many times. V and J are TRBV6-2 or TRBV6-3 and TRBJ2-3, with D hard to call. Between the trimmed V and J ends, which lost 5 bases and 10 bases, there was a span of 22 bases. Per the germline V gene, CDR1 is MNHEY and CDR2 is SVGEGT. This CDR3 has 15 residues. CDR3 bases: TGTGCCAGCAGTGAAGCCCCCTCCGGCCTCACGGCGCAGTATTTT. Translating it yields CASSEAPSGLTAQYF.

This clonotype was seen repeatedly, ten times or more. The CDR3: CSAIDRGSHTEAFF. The CDR3 nucleotides read TGCAGTGCCATTGACAGGGGGTCTCACACTGAAGCTTTCTTT. The J gene is TRBJ1-1, the V gene TRBV20-1; 9 bases are a match to TRBD1. CDR3 size: 14 residues. Germline values: CDR1 DFQATT, CDR2 SNEGSKA (reference sequence). J gave up 3 bases and V 6 bases, and 8 bases lay outside the gene matches.